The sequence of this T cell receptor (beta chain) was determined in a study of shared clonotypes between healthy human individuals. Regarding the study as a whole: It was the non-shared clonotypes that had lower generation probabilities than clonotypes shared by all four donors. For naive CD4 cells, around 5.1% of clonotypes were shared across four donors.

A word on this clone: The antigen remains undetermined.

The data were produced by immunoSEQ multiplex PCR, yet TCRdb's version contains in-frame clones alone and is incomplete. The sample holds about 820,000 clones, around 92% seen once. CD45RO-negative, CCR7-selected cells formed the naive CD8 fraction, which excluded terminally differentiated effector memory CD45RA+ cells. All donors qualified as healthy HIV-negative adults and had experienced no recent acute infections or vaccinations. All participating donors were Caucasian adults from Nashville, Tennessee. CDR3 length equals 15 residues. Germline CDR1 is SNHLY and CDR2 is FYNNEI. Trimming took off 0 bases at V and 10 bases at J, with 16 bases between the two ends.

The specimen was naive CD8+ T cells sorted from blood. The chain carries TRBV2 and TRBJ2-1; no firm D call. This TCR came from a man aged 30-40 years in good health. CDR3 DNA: TGTGCCAGCAGTGAAGCGTGGGCTTTCGTCGGGGAGCAGTTCTTC. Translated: CASSEAWAFVGEQFF. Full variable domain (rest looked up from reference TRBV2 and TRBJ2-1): EPEVTQTPSHQVTQMGQEVILRCVPISNHLYFYWYRQILGQKVEFLVSFYNNEISEKSEIFDDQFSVERPDGSNFTLKIRSTKLEDSAMYFCASSEAWAFVGEQFFGPGTRLTVL.